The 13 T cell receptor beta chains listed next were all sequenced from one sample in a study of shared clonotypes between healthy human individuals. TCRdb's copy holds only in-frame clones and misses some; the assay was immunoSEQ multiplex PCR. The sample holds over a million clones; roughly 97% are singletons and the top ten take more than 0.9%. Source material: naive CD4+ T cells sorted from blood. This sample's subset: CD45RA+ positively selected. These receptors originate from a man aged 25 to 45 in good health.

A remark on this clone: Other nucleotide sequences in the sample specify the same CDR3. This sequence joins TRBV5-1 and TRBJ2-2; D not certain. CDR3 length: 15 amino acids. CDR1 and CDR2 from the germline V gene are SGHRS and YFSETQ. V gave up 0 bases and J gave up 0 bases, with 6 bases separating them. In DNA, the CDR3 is TGCGCCAGCAGCTTGGGGCAGACGAACACCGGGGAGCTGTTTTTT. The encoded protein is CASSLGQTNTGELFF.

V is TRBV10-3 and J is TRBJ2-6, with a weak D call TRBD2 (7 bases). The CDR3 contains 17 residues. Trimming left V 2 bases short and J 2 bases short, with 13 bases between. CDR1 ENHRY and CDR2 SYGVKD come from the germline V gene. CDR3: CAISEPRGGPGANVLTF. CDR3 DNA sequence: TGTGCCATCAGTGAGCCGAGGGGGGGCCCTGGGGCCAACGTCCTGACTTTC.

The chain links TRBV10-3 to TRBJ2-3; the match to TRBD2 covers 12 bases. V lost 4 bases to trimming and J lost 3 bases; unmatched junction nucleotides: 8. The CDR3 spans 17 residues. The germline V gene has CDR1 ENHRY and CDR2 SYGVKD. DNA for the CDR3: TGTGCCATCAGTGGAAAAGGTGGACTAGCGGGAACAGATACGCAGTATTTT. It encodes CAISGKGGLAGTDTQYF.

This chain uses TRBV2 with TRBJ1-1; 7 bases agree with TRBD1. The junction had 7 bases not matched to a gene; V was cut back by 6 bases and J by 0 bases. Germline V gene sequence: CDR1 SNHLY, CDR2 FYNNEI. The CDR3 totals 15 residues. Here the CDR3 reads CASRRDRVMNTEAFF. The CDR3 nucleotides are TGTGCCAGCAGACGTGACAGGGTGATGAACACTGAAGCTTTCTTT. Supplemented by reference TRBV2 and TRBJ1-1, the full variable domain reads EPEVTQTPSHQVTQMGQEVILRCVPISNHLYFYWYRQILGQKVEFLVSFYNNEISEKSEIFDDQFSVERPDGSNFTLKIRSTKLEDSAMYFCASRRDRVMNTEAFFGQGTRLTVV.

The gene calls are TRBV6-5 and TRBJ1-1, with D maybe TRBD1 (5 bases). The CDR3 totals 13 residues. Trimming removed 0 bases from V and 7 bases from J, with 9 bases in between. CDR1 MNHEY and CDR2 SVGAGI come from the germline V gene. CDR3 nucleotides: TGTGCCAGCAGTTACTCAGGGGTACTTGAAGCTTTCTTT. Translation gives CASSYSGVLEAFF.

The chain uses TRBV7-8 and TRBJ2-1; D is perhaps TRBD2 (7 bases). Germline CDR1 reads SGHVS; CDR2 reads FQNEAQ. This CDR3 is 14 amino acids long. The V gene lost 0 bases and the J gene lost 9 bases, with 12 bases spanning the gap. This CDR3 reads CASSLAGGQGEQFF. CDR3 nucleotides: TGTGCCAGCAGCTTAGCGGGGGGGCAAGGTGAGCAGTTCTTC.

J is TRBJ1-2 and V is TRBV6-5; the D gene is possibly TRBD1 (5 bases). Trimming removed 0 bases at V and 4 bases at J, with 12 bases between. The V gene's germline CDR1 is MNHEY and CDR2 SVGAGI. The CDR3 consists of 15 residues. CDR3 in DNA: TGTGCCAGCAGTTACTCGCGAGGGGCCGGCTATGGCTACACCTTC. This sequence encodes CASSYSRGAGYGYTF.

CDR3 loop: CASSQREGRTGELFF. For the CDR3, the DNA is TGTGCCAGCTCCCAGCGGGAGGGCCGCACCGGGGAGCTGTTTTTT. The chain uses TRBV18 and TRBJ2-2; 10 bases line up with TRBD2. Germline-derived CDR1 and CDR2 are KGHSH and LQKENI. J gave up 4 bases and V 6 bases, and 5 bases lay outside the gene matches. The CDR3 is 15 amino acids.

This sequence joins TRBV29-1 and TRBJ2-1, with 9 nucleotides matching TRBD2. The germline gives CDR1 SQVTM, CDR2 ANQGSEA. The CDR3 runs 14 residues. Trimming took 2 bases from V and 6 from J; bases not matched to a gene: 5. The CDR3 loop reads CSVEQIAGVNEQFF. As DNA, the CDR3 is TGCAGCGTTGAACAGATAGCGGGAGTCAATGAGCAGTTCTTC.

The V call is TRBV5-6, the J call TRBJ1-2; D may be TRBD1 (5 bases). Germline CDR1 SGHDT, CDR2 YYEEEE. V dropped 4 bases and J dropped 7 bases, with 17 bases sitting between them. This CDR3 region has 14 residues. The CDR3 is CASSPPGLLGGYTF. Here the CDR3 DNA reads TGTGCCAGCAGCCCACCGGGACTATTGGGTGGCTACACCTTC.

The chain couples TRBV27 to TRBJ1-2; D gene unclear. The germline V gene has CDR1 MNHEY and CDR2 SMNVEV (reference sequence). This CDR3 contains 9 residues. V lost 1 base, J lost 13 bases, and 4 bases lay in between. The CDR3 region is CASSLWGTF. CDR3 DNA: TGTGCCAGCAGTTTATGGGGCACCTTC.

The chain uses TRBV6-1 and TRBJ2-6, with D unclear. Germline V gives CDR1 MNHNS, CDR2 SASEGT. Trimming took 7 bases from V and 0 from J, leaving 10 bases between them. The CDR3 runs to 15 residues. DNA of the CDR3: TGTGCCAGCATCGGGTCCCACTCTGGGGCCAACGTCCTGACTTTC. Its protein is CASIGSHSGANVLTF.

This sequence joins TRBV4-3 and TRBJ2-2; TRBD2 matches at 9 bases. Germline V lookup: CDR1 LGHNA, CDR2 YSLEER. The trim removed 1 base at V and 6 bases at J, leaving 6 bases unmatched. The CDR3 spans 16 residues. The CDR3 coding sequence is TGCGCCAGCAGCCAAGTACCTAGCGGGACAGCCGGGGAGCTGTTTTTT. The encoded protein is CASSQVPSGTAGELFF.